The clone carrying this T cell receptor (beta chain) has a count of ten or more. The sample belongs to a study of regulatory T cells in long-lasting Graves disease. The germline gives CDR1 LGHDT, CDR2 YNNKEL (reference sequence). The CDR3 runs 15 residues. Trimming shortened V by 0 bases and J by 7 bases, and 10 bases separated the two germline ends. The time point was: newly diagnosed GD, antithyroid drugs for less than 3 months. Following extraction of RNA from PBMCs, that RNA was used to make the TCR library. Building of the TCR beta libraries involved iRepertoire HTBI primers and Arm-PCR of CDR3 regions. Using its own MiXCR run on the multiplex PCR reads, TCRdb lists one record per CDR3 protein. The sample has 520,000 or so distinct CDR3 sequences; around 12% are singletons. A further study also used this sample, focusing on T cells in Graves' hyperthyroidism and ophthalmopathy. From that second work: Uncontrolled infection, other autoimmune disease, pregnancy and lactation each barred patients from inclusion.

The sequence was obtained from a woman aged 25 to 39 with Graves disease. The rearrangement uses TRBV3-1 and TRBJ1-6; D is undetermined. The starting material was peripheral blood mononuclear cells (PBMCs), obtained at new diagnosis, from a patient treated with antithyroid drugs. DNA for the CDR3: TGTGCCAGCAGCCAAGATCTTTTTAACAATTCACCCCTCCACTTT. Translating gives CASSQDLFNNSPLHF.